The 27 T cell receptor beta chains in this list originate from one sample, sequenced in a study of identical twins. One entry per CDR3 protein, called by TCRdb with MiXCR from the 5' RACE reads. The sample has around 960,000 distinct CDR3 sequences; more than 9% are singletons. This sample also appeared in a second study, on yellow fever vaccine responses in identical twins.

The sample was PBMCs. The receptors come from a woman between 18 and 29 years old in good health.

This clonotype was seen more than once but under ten times. The V gene is TRBV18, the J gene TRBJ1-2, with a tentative D call TRBD1 (6 bases). Trimming removed 0 bases at V and 4 bases at J, with 15 bases between. CDR1 and CDR2 (germline): KGHSH, LQKENI. There are 16 residues in the CDR3. As DNA, the CDR3 is TGTGCCAGCTCACCACCAAGGGGGGATTCGGTCTATGGCTACACCTTC. Translating it yields CASSPPRGDSVYGYTF.

The chain links TRBV12-3 or TRBV12-4 to TRBJ2-7; 8 nucleotides align to TRBD2. The CDR3 spans 15 residues. V shed 5 bases and J 5 bases; nucleotides not matched to a gene: 11. CDR3 DNA: TGTGCCAGCAGTCTGGTAGCGGGATTAACCCACGAGCAGTACTTC. It codes for CASSLVAGLTHEQYF.

This clonotype was found a few times. V is TRBV15 and J is TRBJ1-5; D ambiguous. Germline CDR1 LNHNV, CDR2 YYDKDF (reference sequence). Trimming took 7 bases from V and 7 from J, leaving 17 bases between them. CDR3 length: 14 residues. CDR3 residues: CATTTPSSGQPQHF. CDR3 sequence (DNA): TGTGCCACCACAACGCCCTCTTCGGGGCAGCCCCAGCATTTT.

The sample holds a few counts of this clonotype. This chain connects TRBV3-1 to TRBJ2-5; no definite D call. Germline V gives CDR1 LGHDT, CDR2 YNNKEL (reference sequence). The CDR3 sequence is 17 residues long. The germline V and J ends were trimmed by 4 bases and 2 bases, with 20 bases remaining between them. The CDR3 spells CASSLSTLLQTQETQYF. CDR3 nucleotide sequence: TGTGCCAGCAGCCTTTCTACCCTACTTCAAACTCAAGAGACCCAGTACTTC.

This rearrangement joins TRBV20-1 to TRBJ2-3; 9 bases are shared with TRBD1. V shed 3 bases, J shed 0 bases, and the junction held 7 bases outside the gene matches. The CDR3 has 16 residues. CDR1 is DFQATT and CDR2 is SNEGSKA in the germline V gene (reference sequence). The DNA for the CDR3 is TGCAGTGCTAGGCGAGGACAGGGGTCTAGCACAGATACGCAGTATTTT. Translated: CSARRGQGSSTDTQYF.

V and J are TRBV6-1 and TRBJ2-1; 7 nucleotides agree with TRBD1. V lost 8 bases to trimming and J lost 3 bases; unmatched junction nucleotides: 7. CDR1 and CDR2 (germline): MNHNS, SASEGT. CDR3 length: 14 residues. The chain's CDR3 is CASGTARDYNEQFF. CDR3 DNA: TGTGCCAGCGGGACAGCCAGAGACTACAATGAGCAGTTCTTC.

The chain combines TRBV6-1 with TRBJ1-4, with a possible D match to TRBD1 (6 bases). The germline gives CDR1 MNHNS, CDR2 SASEGT. Trimming shortened V by 10 bases and J by 4 bases, and 16 bases separated the two germline ends. CDR3 length equals 14 residues. CDR3 residues: CATIRQVVNEKLFF. CDR3 sequence (DNA): TGTGCCACCATACGACAGGTCGTTAATGAAAAACTGTTTTTT.

This chain connects TRBV6-5 to TRBJ2-5; 8 bases match TRBD1. The CDR3 spans 15 residues. Per germline, CDR1 MNHEY and CDR2 SVGAGI. The ends lost 0 bases at V and 5 bases at J; junction bases unmatched: 5. The CDR3 bases are TGTGCCAGCAGTTACTCGGCAGGGGGCCTCGAGACCCAGTACTTC. Translation: CASSYSAGGLETQYF.

The CDR3 coding sequence is TGCGCCAGCAGCCAAGACTCTACAGGGGGTTCGGTATGGACGCAGTATTTT. This gives the protein CASSQDSTGGSVWTQYF. V and J are TRBV4-1 and TRBJ2-3; 8 positions agree with TRBD1. CDR3 length: 17 residues. Germline V lookup: CDR1 MGHRA, CDR2 YSYEKL. The trim removed 0 bases at V and 9 bases at J, leaving 14 bases unmatched.

The V call is TRBV11-1, the J call TRBJ1-2, with a possible D match to TRBD1 (6 bases). Trimming removed 0 bases from V and 4 bases from J, with 12 bases in between. Germline V gives CDR1 SGHAT, CDR2 FQDESV (reference sequence). CDR3 length equals 15 residues. This CDR3 reads CASSLAGGQIYGYTF. The CDR3 nucleotides read TGTGCCAGCAGCTTAGCGGGTGGACAGATCTATGGCTACACCTTC.

The chain is built from TRBV20-1 and TRBJ1-3; TRBD1 is a possible D gene (5 bases). The CDR3 length is 14 residues. Germline loops: CDR1 DFQATT, CDR2 SNEGSKA (reference sequence). V lost 6 bases to trimming and J lost 0 bases, with 12 bases between them. CDR3 nucleotides: TGCAGTGCCAGGGCTTTGAACTCTGGAAACACCATATATTTT. Its protein product is CSARALNSGNTIYF.

The chain uses TRBV29-1 and TRBJ1-2, with TRBD1 matching over 7 bases. CDR3 length: 15 amino acids. After removal of 3 bases from V and 8 bases from J, the junction contained 15 bases not matched to a gene. Germline values: CDR1 SQVTM, CDR2 ANQGSEA. This CDR3 reads CSVEGQGESSCGYTF. CDR3 DNA: TGCAGCGTTGAGGGTCAGGGGGAGTCGAGTTGCGGCTACACCTTC.

This sequence joins TRBV3-1 and TRBJ2-5, with a possible D match to TRBD1 (6 bases). This CDR3 is built from 13 residues. V was clipped by 4 bases and J by 5 bases, with 11 bases between them. The germline gives CDR1 LGHDT, CDR2 YNNKEL (reference sequence). The CDR3 reads CASSPPGVETQYF. Written as DNA, the CDR3 is TGTGCCAGCAGCCCTCCAGGGGTGGAGACCCAGTACTTC.

This clonotype was recorded a few times. This rearrangement joins TRBV3-1 to TRBJ2-1; the D is unclear. The CDR3 loop spans 14 amino acids. Trimming pared 1 base from V and 9 bases from J, leaving 13 bases between. The germline V gene encodes CDR1 LGHDT and CDR2 YNNKEL (reference sequence). CDR3 bases: TGTGCCAGCAGCCAAGGAAGGACCCCGATTGAGCAGTTCTTC. It specifies CASSQGRTPIEQFF.

This clonotype was found a few times. This chain connects TRBV24-1 to TRBJ1-4, with D unclear. The V end was cut by 3 bases, the J end by 0 bases, with 7 bases between. There are 15 residues in the CDR3. Per germline, CDR1 KGHDR and CDR2 SFDVKD. CDR3 sequence reads: CATSDNGATNEKLFF. DNA for the CDR3: TGTGCCACCAGTGATAACGGGGCAACTAATGAAAAACTGTTTTTT.

The genes are TRBV7-8 and TRBJ2-1; 8 nucleotides agree with TRBD2. This CDR3 has 16 amino acids. Germline V lookup: CDR1 SGHVS, CDR2 FQNEAQ. Trimming removed 0 bases from V and 7 bases from J; junction bases left unmatched: 8. The CDR3 region is CASSLARASGPNEQFF. Written as DNA, the CDR3 is TGTGCCAGCAGCTTAGCAAGGGCTAGCGGGCCAAATGAGCAGTTCTTC.

This sequence joins TRBV28 and TRBJ1-2, with unresolved D. Germline CDR1 MDHEN, CDR2 SYDVKM. The CDR3 has 15 amino acids. Trimming cost V 5 bases and J 3 bases, with 16 bases left between them. DNA of the CDR3: TGTGCCAGCAGTGGAGGCCCGGGTCGGGACTATGGCTACACCTTC. Protein: CASSGGPGRDYGYTF.

V usage is TRBV10-3 and J usage is TRBJ1-2; D gene unclear. V was clipped by 8 bases and J by 3 bases, with 13 bases between them. The CDR3 is made up of 13 amino acids. Germline CDR1 is ENHRY and CDR2 is SYGVKD. DNA of the CDR3: TGTGCCATCGGGAGGCTGAGGGACTATGGCTACACCTTC. It encodes CAIGRLRDYGYTF.

This clonotype was recorded a few times. The chain combines TRBV18 with TRBJ2-1, with a tentative D call TRBD2 (5 bases). This CDR3 region has 15 residues. Per the germline V gene, CDR1 is KGHSH and CDR2 is LQKENI. With 3 bases removed from V and 6 bases from J, the gap between germline ends came to 15 bases. The CDR3, as DNA: TGTGCCAGCTCACCGGGGTCTGTGGGAGTCAATGAGCAGTTCTTC. Amino acid sequence: CASSPGSVGVNEQFF. Full variable domain (missing parts from reference TRBV18 and TRBJ2-1): NAGVMQNPRHLVRRRGQEARLRCSPMKGHSHVYWYRQLPEEGLKFMVYLQKENIIDESGMPKERFSAEFPKEGPSILRIQQVVRGDSAAYFCASSPGSVGVNEQFFGPGTRLTVL.

This clonotype was detected only once. The chain uses TRBV13 and TRBJ2-3, with 7 bases aligning to TRBD1. Germline V gene sequence: CDR1 PRHDT, CDR2 FYEKMQ (reference sequence). The CDR3 has 11 residues. V lost 5 bases, J lost 11 bases, and 4 bases stayed unmatched. In DNA, the CDR3 is TGTGCCAGCAGCGACAGGGTTAGGCAGTATTTT. Its protein is CASSDRVRQYF.

There are a few counts of this clonotype. The rearrangement links TRBV20-1 to TRBJ2-7, with D perhaps being TRBD1 or TRBD2 (5 bases each). Trimming pared 1 base from V and 0 bases from J, leaving 19 bases between. The germline V gene has CDR1 DFQATT and CDR2 SNEGSKA (reference sequence). This CDR3 is 17 amino acids long. In DNA, the CDR3 is TGCAGTGCTAGAGCCGCCGGGGTGGGGGTGGCCTCCTACGAGCAGTACTTC. This encodes CSARAAGVGVASYEQYF.

V usage is TRBV2 and J usage is TRBJ1-5; D uncertain. The CDR3 spans 16 residues. Trimming took off 5 bases at V and 2 bases at J, with 16 bases between the two ends. Looked up from germline, CDR1 is SNHLY and CDR2 is FYNNEI. The CDR3: CASSPETGRGNQPQHF. CDR3 DNA sequence: TGTGCCAGCAGTCCAGAGACGGGTAGGGGCAATCAGCCCCAGCATTTT.

This chain joins TRBV10-1 and TRBJ2-7, with 11 bases aligning to TRBD2. The germline V gene encodes CDR1 WNHNN and CDR2 SYGVQD (reference sequence). This CDR3 is built from 14 residues. The ends lost 3 bases at V and 5 bases at J; junction bases unmatched: 3. The CDR3 DNA reads TGCGCCAGCAGTGATGCACTAGCGGGAGACGAGCAGTACTTC. Its translation is CASSDALAGDEQYF.

This chain uses TRBV28 with TRBJ1-5, with 7 bases lining up with TRBD1. The CDR3 runs to 16 residues. In germline, CDR1 is MDHEN, CDR2 SYDVKM. The J segment lost 7 bases and the V segment lost 2 bases, leaving 11 bases of the junction unmatched. The chain's CDR3 is CASSLRKAGGRQPQHF. The DNA of the CDR3 is TGTGCCAGCAGTTTAAGGAAGGCAGGGGGGAGACAGCCCCAGCATTTT. Full variable domain (remainder filled in from reference TRBV28 and TRBJ1-5): DVKVTQSSRYLVKRTGEKVFLECVQDMDHENMFWYRQDPGLGLRLIYFSYDVKMKEKGDIPEGYSVSREKKERFSLILESASTNQTSMYLCASSLRKAGGRQPQHFGDGTRLSIL.

This clonotype was observed at least ten times. The J gene is TRBJ2-7, the V gene TRBV5-1; 10 positions agree with TRBD2. J gave up 5 bases and V 0 bases, and 5 bases lay outside the gene matches. CDR1 is SGHRS and CDR2 is YFSETQ in the germline V gene. The length of the CDR3 is 15 residues. The CDR3 protein is CASSLVASGSNEQYF. The CDR3 region has the DNA TGCGCCAGCAGCTTGGTGGCTAGCGGGAGTAACGAGCAGTACTTC.

The chain is built from TRBV7-2 and TRBJ2-1, with TRBD2 as a possible D gene (5 bases). This CDR3 comprises 14 residues. V lost 10 bases, J lost 4 bases, and 17 bases lay in between. Per germline, CDR1 SGHTA and CDR2 FQGNSA. In nucleotides, the CDR3 is TGTGCCACCGCCCCGGGAACAGCTTACAATGAGCAGTTCTTC. Translating it yields CATAPGTAYNEQFF.

CDR3 protein: CASSLVAGAYEQYF. The DNA of the CDR3 is TGCGCCAGCAGCTTGGTGGCTGGGGCCTACGAGCAGTACTTC. The chain is built from TRBV5-1 and TRBJ2-7; D uncertain. V lost 0 bases and J 2 bases, leaving 9 bases between the germline ends. The CDR3 runs 14 residues. Germline CDR1 and CDR2: SGHRS and YFSETQ.